This TCR beta chain was obtained from a study of post-analysis software for immune sequencing data. With respect to this clonotype: Its specificity is unknown. The junction does not match germline at one end; this may be a read error.

This CDR3 contains 16 residues. From germline, CDR1 is SGHVS and CDR2 FNYEAQ. The TCR beta cDNA libraries contained unique molecular identifiers. TCRdb used MiXCR to reprocess the PCR reads, holding one entry per CDR3 protein. This sample has about 820,000 distinct CDR3 sequences, with about 53% found just once. The study's findings and limits: Elevated frequency relative to controls characterized a handful of TRBV segments in patients, TRBV5-6, TRBV5-1 and TRBV20-1 among them.

This TCR was recovered from a girl under 18 with multiple sclerosis. The rearrangement joins TRBV7-6 to TRBJ2-1, with a possible D match to TRBD2 (5 bases). The sample consisted of blood. Written as DNA, the CDR3 is TGTGCCAGCAGCTTATTTTTGGACTTTTCCTACAGTGAGCAGTTCTTC. Protein product: CASSLFLDFSYSEQFF.